Many counts were recorded for the clone carrying this TCR beta chain. This may be a read error, as it is one base from a much larger clone. TCRdb reanalysed the PCR reads using MiXCR and keeps one entry per CDR3 protein. The sample yields some 21,000 distinct CDR3 sequences, 35% to 45% seen once. The CDR3 sequence is 15 residues long. V dropped 7 bases and J dropped 7; count of bases not matched to a gene: 14. CDR1 MNHEY and CDR2 SMNVEV come from the germline V gene (reference sequence). The data stem from a study of tumor-infiltrating lymphocytes in oesophageal squamous cell carcinoma. The V call is TRBV27, the J call TRBJ2-7, with 9 bases aligning to TRBD1. The sequence came from a male donor with esophageal squamous cell carcinoma. The sample was esophageal tumor tissue. The chain's CDR3 is CASKNRGRIVNEQYF. CDR3 bases: TGTGCCAGCAAAAACAGGGGGCGGATTGTAAATGAGCAGTACTTC.